These 14 T cell receptor beta chains came from one sample sequenced in a study of T cells in Graves' hyperthyroidism and ophthalmopathy. Researchers amplified the TCR beta CDR3 regions from RNA transcripts. HTBI primers were used for first-round RT-PCR of the TCR CDR3. Each CDR3 protein is one row after TCRdb ran MiXCR on the multiplex PCR reads. The sample gives under 350,000 distinct CDR3 sequences, roughly 13% of which show up once; roughly 35% is in the top ten. The specimen was blood. These receptors were collected from a woman in her thirties or forties with Graves' ophthalmopathy.

Many counts were recorded for this clonotype. This chain connects TRBV7-2 to TRBJ2-5; 15 bases line up with TRBD2. The V gene end was trimmed by 5 bases and the J gene end by 4 bases; junction bases not matched to a gene: 8. The CDR3 is 17 residues long. Per the germline V gene, CDR1 is SGHTA and CDR2 is FQGNSA. CDR3 in amino acids: CASSPGLAGGPRETQYF. DNA of the CDR3: TGTGCCAGCAGCCCAGGACTAGCGGGGGGGCCTCGAGAGACCCAGTACTTC.

This clonotype has a count of ten or more. The chain combines TRBV11-3 with TRBJ2-7; D not certain. This CDR3 is 13 amino acids long. V lost 6 bases and J 0 bases, leaving 9 bases between the germline ends. Germline assignment: CDR1 SGHNT and CDR2 YENEEA. CDR3 sequence reads: CASRADFSYEQYF. The CDR3, as DNA: TGTGCCAGCAGGGCAGACTTCTCCTACGAGCAGTACTTC.

This sequence joins TRBV29-1 and TRBJ1-2; D is ambiguous. This CDR3 spans 13 amino acids. The V and J ends lost 5 bases and 7 bases respectively, with 17 bases between them. The germline CDR1 and CDR2 sequences are SQVTM and ANQGSEA. DNA of the CDR3: TGCAGCGTTCTTTCTTCCCTAAGTGGTGGCTACACCTTC. Residues: CSVLSSLSGGYTF.

V usage is TRBV28 and J usage is TRBJ1-5, with D unresolved. CDR1 MDHEN and CDR2 SYDVKM come from the germline V gene. The V end was cut by 5 bases, the J end by 3 bases, with 8 bases between. The length of the CDR3 is 13 residues. The DNA of the CDR3 is TGTGCCAGCAGTCAAACACTCAATCAGCCCCAGCATTTT. Translated, it gives CASSQTLNQPQHF.

Concerning this clonotype itself: A much larger clone sits a single nucleotide away, making a read error possible. The rearrangement joins TRBV12-5 to TRBJ2-7; D possibly uses TRBD1 or TRBD2 (5 bases each). The CDR3 consists of 15 residues. Germline CDR1 LGHNT, CDR2 FRNRAP. V was trimmed by 4 bases and J by 1 base, leaving 14 bases between them. The CDR3 sequence: CASGSSWDGSYEQYF. For the CDR3, the DNA is TGTGCTAGTGGTTCCTCCTGGGACGGATCCTACGAGCAGTACTTC. Looking up the rest from reference TRBV12-5 and TRBJ2-7 gives the full variable domain: DARVTQTPRHKVTEMGQEVTMRCQPILGHNTVFWYRQTMMQGLELLAYFRNRAPLDDSGMPKDRFSAEMPDATLATLKIQPSEPRDSAVYFCASGSSWDGSYEQYFGPGTRLTVT.

This clonotype has at least ten counts. The rearrangement joins TRBV3-1 to TRBJ2-5; 7 bases line up with TRBD2. The CDR3 contains 15 residues. Germline V gene sequence: CDR1 LGHDT, CDR2 YNNKEL (reference sequence). V was clipped by 0 bases and J by 4 bases; unmatched bases: 5. The DNA of the CDR3 is TGTGCCAGCAGCCAAGATGGAGCGGGGACAGAGACCCAGTACTTC. Its protein is CASSQDGAGTETQYF.

This clonotype has at least ten counts. The chain couples TRBV27 to TRBJ2-4; D may be TRBD1 (5 bases). There are 15 residues in the CDR3. Trimming pared 6 bases from V and 8 bases from J, leaving 20 bases between. Germline assignment: CDR1 MNHEY and CDR2 SMNVEV (reference sequence). CDR3 nucleotides: TGTGCCAGCAGCTGGGGCGGTAGGGGAATGGACATTCAGTACTTC. It yields the protein CASSWGGRGMDIQYF.

The chain links TRBV3-1 to TRBJ2-7, with 7 bases identical to TRBD2. CDR1 is LGHDT, CDR2 YNNKEL, per germline (reference sequence). V trimming: 8 bases; J trimming: 0 bases; junction bases outside the gene matches: 13. The CDR3 contains 16 residues. The CDR3 region has the DNA TGTGCCAGCCAAGATATTGAGCGGGGACGCTCCTACGAGCAGTACTTC. Residues: CASQDIERGRSYEQYF.

This clonotype was seen ten or more times. The chain links TRBV19 to TRBJ1-2; possibly TRBD1 for D (6 bases). Trimming took 5 bases from V and 5 from J, leaving 15 bases between them. The CDR3 runs to 14 residues. Germline-derived CDR1 and CDR2 are LNHDA and SQIVND (reference sequence). The CDR3 loop is CASSRGGLNYGYTF. CDR3 DNA: TGTGCCAGTAGTCGCGGGGGCTTGAATTATGGCTACACCTTC.

The sample holds many counts of this clonotype. The chain employs TRBV2 and TRBJ1-2; D is perhaps TRBD1 (6 bases). V lost 6 bases and J 8 bases, leaving 19 bases between the germline ends. Germline V gives CDR1 SNHLY, CDR2 FYNNEI. This CDR3 has 14 residues. The CDR3 here is CASRAIIQGGGYTF. Written as DNA, the CDR3 is TGTGCCAGCAGAGCAATTATACAGGGTGGCGGCTACACCTTC.

This clonotype was recorded a few times. The chain recombines TRBV18 with TRBJ1-2, with D perhaps matching TRBD1 (6 bases). V lost 4 bases and J 4 bases, leaving 16 bases between the germline ends. The CDR3 covers 15 residues. Germline V gene lookup returns CDR1 KGHSH and CDR2 LQKENI. The CDR3 region is CASSRTTDSVYGYTF. The CDR3 DNA sequence: TGTGCCAGCTCACGAACCACGGACAGCGTCTATGGCTACACCTTC.

This clonotype was seen a few times. The chain is built from TRBV2 and TRBJ1-1; D is ambiguous. Germline-derived CDR1 and CDR2 are SNHLY and FYNNEI. The CDR3 loop spans 12 amino acids. Trimming removed 3 bases from V and 5 bases from J, with 7 bases in between. The CDR3: CASSEGWTEAFF. DNA of the CDR3: TGTGCCAGCAGTGAGGGGTGGACTGAAGCTTTCTTT. Looking up the rest from reference TRBV2 and TRBJ1-1 gives the full variable domain: EPEVTQTPSHQVTQMGQEVILRCVPISNHLYFYWYRQILGQKVEFLVSFYNNEISEKSEIFDDQFSVERPDGSNFTLKIRSTKLEDSAMYFCASSEGWTEAFFGQGTRLTVV.

Ten or more counts support this clonotype. V and J are TRBV6-1 and TRBJ1-1; D call uncertain. Germline V gene data show CDR1 as MNHNS and CDR2 as SASEGT. The CDR3 has 12 amino acids. Trimming took off 7 bases at V and 1 base at J, with 7 bases between the two ends. The CDR3 region is CASKFWNTEAFF. CDR3 bases: TGTGCCAGCAAATTTTGGAACACTGAAGCTTTCTTT.

The sample holds many counts of this clonotype. The rearrangement joins TRBV2 to TRBJ2-2, with TRBD1 matching over 9 bases. The CDR3 loop spans 15 amino acids. With V trimmed by 7 bases and J by 6 bases, 9 bases remained unmatched. CDR1 and CDR2 from the germline V gene are SNHLY and FYNNEI. Here the CDR3 reads CASTLGQGIPGELFF. The CDR3 DNA is TGTGCCAGCACCTTGGGACAGGGAATACCCGGGGAGCTGTTTTTT.